This note documents a single T cell receptor beta chain sequence. Antigen unknown. PCR was performed a second time for about 7 to 12 cycles using a sample-barcoded 5' primer and a J-beta primer mix. TCRdb re-derived calls from the 5' RACE reads in MiXCR, one entry per CDR3 protein. Of 780,000 or so distinct CDR3 sequences listed, roughly 25% are singletons. The data stem from a study of blood T cells in healthy people across ages. The J segment lost 5 bases and the V segment lost 3 bases, leaving 3 bases of the junction unmatched. Germline CDR1 reads LGHNA; CDR2 reads YSLEER. The CDR3 sequence is 13 residues long. With each sample, at least 5 micrograms of total RNA were extracted. Study outcomes and limitations: Estimated diversity, derived from one million T cells, was regarded as an underestimate.

This sample also belongs to another study, concerning T cells of mothers and their children.

The chain recombines TRBV4-3 with TRBJ1-2, with 7 bases aligning to TRBD1. The clonotype originates from a boy younger than 18 in good health. Material for sequencing was blood. The chain's CDR3 is CASSHPGQYGYTF. The CDR3 nucleotides read TGCGCCAGCAGCCACCCGGGACAGTATGGCTACACCTTC.